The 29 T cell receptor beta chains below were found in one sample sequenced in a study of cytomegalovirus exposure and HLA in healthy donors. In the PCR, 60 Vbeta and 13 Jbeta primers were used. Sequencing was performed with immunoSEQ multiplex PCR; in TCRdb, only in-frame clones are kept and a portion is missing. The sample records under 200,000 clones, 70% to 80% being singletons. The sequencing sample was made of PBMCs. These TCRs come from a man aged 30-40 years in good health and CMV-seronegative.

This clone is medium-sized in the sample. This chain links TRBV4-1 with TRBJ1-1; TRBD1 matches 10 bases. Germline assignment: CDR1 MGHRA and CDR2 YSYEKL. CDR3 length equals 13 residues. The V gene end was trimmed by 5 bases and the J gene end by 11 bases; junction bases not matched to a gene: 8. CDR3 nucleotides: TGCGCCAGCAGCTCTCCGGGACAGGGGATCGCTTTCTTT. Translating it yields CASSSPGQGIAFF.

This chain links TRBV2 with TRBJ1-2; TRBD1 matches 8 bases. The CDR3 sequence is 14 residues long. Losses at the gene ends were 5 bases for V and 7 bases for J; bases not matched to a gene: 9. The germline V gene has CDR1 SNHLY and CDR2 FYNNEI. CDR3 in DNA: TGTGCCAGCAGTTTCGACAGGGGAGGTGTTGGCTACACCTTC. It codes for CASSFDRGGVGYTF.

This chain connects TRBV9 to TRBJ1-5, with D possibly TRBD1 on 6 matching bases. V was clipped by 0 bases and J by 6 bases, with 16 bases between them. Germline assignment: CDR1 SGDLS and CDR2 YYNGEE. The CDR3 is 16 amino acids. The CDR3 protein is CASSVASTGIGQPQHF. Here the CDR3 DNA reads TGTGCCAGCAGCGTAGCTAGTACAGGGATTGGTCAGCCCCAGCATTTT.

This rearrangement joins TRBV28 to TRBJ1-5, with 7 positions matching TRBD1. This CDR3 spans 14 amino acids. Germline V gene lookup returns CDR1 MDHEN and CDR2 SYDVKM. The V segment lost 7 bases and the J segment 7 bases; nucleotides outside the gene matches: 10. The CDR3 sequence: CASTDRAGRQPQHF. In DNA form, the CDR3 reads TGTGCCAGCACCGACAGGGCGGGGCGGCAGCCCCAGCATTTT.

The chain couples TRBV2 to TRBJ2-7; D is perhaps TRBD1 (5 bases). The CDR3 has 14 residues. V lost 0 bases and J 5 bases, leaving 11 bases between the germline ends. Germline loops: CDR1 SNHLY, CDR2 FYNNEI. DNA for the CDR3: TGTGCCAGCAGTGAAGCGCTTCTGGGGCACGAGCAGTACTTC. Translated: CASSEALLGHEQYF.

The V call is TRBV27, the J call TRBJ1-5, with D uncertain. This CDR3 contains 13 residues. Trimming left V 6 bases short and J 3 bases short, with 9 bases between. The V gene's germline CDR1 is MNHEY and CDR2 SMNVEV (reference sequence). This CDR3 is CASSGMVNQPQHF. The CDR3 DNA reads TGTGCCAGCAGCGGGATGGTCAATCAGCCCCAGCATTTT.

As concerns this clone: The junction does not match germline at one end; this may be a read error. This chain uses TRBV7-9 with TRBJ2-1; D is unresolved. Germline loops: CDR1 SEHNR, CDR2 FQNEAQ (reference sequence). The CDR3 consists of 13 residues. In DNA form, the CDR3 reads TGTGCCAGCAGCTTAGGAGGTCTAAATGTGCAGTTCTTC. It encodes CASSLGGLNVQFF.

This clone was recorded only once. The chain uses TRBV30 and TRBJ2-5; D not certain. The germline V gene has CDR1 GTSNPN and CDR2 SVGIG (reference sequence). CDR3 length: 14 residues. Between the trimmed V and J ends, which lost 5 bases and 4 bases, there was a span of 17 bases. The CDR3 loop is CAWSERQLPETQYF. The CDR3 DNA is TGTGCCTGGTCGGAGAGGCAGCTTCCAGAGACCCAGTACTTC.

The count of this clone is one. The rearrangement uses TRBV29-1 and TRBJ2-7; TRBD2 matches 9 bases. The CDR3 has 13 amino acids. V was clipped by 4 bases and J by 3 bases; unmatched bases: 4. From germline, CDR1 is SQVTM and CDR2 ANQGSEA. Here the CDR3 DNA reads TGCAGCGTTGGTCTAGCGGGACACTACGAGCAGTACTTC. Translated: CSVGLAGHYEQYF.

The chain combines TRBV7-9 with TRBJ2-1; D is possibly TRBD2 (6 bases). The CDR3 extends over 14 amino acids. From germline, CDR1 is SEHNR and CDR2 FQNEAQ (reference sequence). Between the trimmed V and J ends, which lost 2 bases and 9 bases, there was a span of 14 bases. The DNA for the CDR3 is TGTGCCAGCAGCTTACTGACTAGAGGGTTTGAGCAGTTCTTC. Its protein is CASSLLTRGFEQFF.

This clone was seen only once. The CDR3: CSVEPPGLDEKLFF. CDR3 nucleotide sequence: TGCAGCGTTGAGCCCCCAGGGCTGGATGAAAAACTGTTTTTT. The rearrangement uses TRBV29-1 and TRBJ1-4, with a weak D call TRBD1 (5 bases). Trimming shortened V by 3 bases and J by 6 bases, and 14 bases separated the two germline ends. The CDR3 sequence is 14 residues long. Germline V CDR1 and CDR2: SQVTM, ANQGSEA.

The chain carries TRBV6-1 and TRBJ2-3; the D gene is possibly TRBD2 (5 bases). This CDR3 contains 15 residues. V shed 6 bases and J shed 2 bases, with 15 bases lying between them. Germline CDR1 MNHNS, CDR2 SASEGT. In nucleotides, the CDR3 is TGTGCCAGCAGGGTTCTCAGCGGAAACACAGATACGCAGTATTTT. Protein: CASRVLSGNTDTQYF.

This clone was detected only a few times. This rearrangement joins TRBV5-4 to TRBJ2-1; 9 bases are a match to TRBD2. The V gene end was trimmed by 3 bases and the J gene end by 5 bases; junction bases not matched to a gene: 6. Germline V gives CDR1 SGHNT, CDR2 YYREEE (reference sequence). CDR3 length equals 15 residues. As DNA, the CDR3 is TGTGCCAGCAGCTCGCCGGGACTAGCCCACAATGAGCAGTTCTTC. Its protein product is CASSSPGLAHNEQFF.

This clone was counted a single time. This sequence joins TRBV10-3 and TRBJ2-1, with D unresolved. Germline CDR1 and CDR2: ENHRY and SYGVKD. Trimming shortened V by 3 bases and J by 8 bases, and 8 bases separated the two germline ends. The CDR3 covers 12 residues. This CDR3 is CAISELSDEQFF. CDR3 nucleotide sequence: TGTGCCATCAGTGAATTATCCGATGAGCAGTTCTTC.

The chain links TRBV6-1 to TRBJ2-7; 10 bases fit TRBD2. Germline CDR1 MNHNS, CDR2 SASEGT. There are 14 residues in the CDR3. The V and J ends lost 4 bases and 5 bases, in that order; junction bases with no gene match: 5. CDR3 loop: CASSVASGSHEQYF. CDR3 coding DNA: TGTGCCAGCAGTGTGGCTAGCGGGAGCCACGAGCAGTACTTC.

CDR3 region: CASSPRVTPGTVSGANVLTF. CDR3 DNA sequence: TGTGCCAGCAGCCCTCGAGTGACGCCGGGGACTGTCTCTGGGGCCAACGTCCTGACTTTC. V is TRBV7-3 and J is TRBJ2-6; D possibly corresponds to TRBD2 (6 bases). Germline assignment: CDR1 SGHTA and CDR2 FQGTGA. Trimming cost V 5 bases and J 0 bases, with 23 bases left between them. This CDR3 region has 20 residues.

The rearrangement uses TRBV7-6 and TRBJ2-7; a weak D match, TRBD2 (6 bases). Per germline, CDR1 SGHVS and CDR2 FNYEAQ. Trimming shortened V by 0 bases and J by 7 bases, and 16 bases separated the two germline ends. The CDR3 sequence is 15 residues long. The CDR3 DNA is TGTGCCAGCAGCTTAGCGGGCGGGGACCCCTCGGAGCAGTACTTC. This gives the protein CASSLAGGDPSEQYF.

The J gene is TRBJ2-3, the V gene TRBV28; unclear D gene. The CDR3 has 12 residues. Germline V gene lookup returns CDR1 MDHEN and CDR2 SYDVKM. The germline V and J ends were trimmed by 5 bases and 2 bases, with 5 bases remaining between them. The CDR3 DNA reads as TGTGCCAGCAGTCTAACCACAGATACGCAGTATTTT. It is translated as CASSLTTDTQYF.

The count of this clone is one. The CDR3 protein is CASSLGGPTYF. CDR3 bases: TGTGCCAGCAGCCTAGGAGGGCCAACGTACTTC. The chain carries TRBV6-6 and TRBJ2-7, with a possible D match to TRBD2 (6 bases). This CDR3 spans 11 amino acids. V was pared by 6 bases and J by 12 bases, with 15 bases between. The germline V gene has CDR1 MNHNY and CDR2 SVGAGI (reference sequence).

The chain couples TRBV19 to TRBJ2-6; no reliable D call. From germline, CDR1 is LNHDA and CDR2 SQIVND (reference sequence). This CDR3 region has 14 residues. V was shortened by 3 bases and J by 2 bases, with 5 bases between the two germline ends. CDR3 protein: CASSIQTGANVLTF. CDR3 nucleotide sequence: TGTGCCAGTAGTATTCAGACTGGGGCCAACGTCCTGACTTTC.

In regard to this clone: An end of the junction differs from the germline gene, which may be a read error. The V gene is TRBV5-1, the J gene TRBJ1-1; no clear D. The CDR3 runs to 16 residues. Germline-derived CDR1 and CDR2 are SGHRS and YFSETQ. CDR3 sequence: CASSFQLTRRNAEAFF. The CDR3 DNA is TGCGCCAGCAGCTTCCAACTGACACGACGGAACGCTGAAGCTTTCTTT. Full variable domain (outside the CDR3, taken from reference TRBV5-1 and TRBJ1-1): KAGVTQTPRYLIKTRGQQVTLSCSPISGHRSVSWYQQTPGQGLQFLFEYFSETQRNKGNFPGRFSGRQFSNSRSEMNVSTLELGDSALYLCASSFQLTRRNAEAFFGQGTRLTVV.

This CDR3 is CASSGLQLGNTEAFF. The CDR3 nucleotides are TGTGCCAGCAGTGGACTACAACTGGGCAACACTGAAGCTTTCTTT. The chain is built from TRBV6-1 and TRBJ1-1, with D hard to call. The CDR3 runs 15 residues. Between the trimmed V and J ends, which lost 4 bases and 2 bases, there was a span of 14 bases. CDR1 MNHNS and CDR2 SASEGT come from the germline V gene.

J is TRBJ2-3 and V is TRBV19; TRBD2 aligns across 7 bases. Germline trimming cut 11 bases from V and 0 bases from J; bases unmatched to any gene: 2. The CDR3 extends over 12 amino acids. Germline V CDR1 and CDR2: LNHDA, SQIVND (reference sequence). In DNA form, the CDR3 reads TGTGCCGTTAGCGGGAGCACAGATACGCAGTATTTT. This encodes CAVSGSTDTQYF.

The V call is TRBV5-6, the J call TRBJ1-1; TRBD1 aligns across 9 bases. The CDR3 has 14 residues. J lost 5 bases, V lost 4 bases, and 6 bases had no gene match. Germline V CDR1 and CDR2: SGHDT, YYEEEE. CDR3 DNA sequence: TGTGCCAGCAGCCCGGGACAGGGACGGACTGAAGCTTTCTTT. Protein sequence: CASSPGQGRTEAFF.

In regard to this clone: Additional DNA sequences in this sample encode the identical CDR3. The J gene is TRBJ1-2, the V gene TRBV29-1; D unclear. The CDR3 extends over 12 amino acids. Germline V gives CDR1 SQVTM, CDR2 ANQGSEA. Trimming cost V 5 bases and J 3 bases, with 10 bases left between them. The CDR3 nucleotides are TGCAGCGTTAAATCTCTTGACTATGGCTACACCTTC. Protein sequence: CSVKSLDYGYTF.

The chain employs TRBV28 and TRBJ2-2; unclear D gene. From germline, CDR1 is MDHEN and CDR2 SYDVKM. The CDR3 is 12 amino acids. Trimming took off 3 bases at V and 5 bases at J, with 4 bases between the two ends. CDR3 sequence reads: CASSLRTGELFF. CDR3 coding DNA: TGTGCCAGCAGTTTGCGGACCGGGGAGCTGTTTTTT.

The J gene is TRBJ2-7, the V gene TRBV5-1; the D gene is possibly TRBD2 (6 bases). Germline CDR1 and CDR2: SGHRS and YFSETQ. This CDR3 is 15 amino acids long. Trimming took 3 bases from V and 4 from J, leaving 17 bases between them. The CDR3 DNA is TGCGCCAGCAGCTGGGGAGGCGGGACTTCATACGAGCAGTACTTC. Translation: CASSWGGGTSYEQYF.

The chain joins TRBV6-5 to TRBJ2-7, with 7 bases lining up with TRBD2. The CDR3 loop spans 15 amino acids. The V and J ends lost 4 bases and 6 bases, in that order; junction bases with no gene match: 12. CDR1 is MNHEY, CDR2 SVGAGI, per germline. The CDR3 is CASSSRLAGGPEQYF. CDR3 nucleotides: TGTGCCAGCAGTTCCCGACTAGCCGGAGGGCCCGAGCAGTACTTC.

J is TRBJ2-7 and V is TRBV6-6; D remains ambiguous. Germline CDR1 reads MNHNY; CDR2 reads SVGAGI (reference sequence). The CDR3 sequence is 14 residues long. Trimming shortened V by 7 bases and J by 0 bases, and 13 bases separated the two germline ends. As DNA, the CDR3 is TGTGCCAGCATGAGCGCCGACGACTCCTACGAGCAGTACTTC. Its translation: CASMSADDSYEQYF.